Listed below are T cell receptor beta chains from one sample, sequenced in a study of T cells in Graves' hyperthyroidism and ophthalmopathy. MiXCR was run by TCRdb on the multiplex PCR reads, yielding one entry per CDR3 protein. The table has under 450,000 distinct CDR3 sequences, 13% seen once. Sequencing used blood. Receptors originate from a man aged 30 to 39 with Graves' hyperthyroidism that later progressed to Graves' ophthalmopathy. Each CDR3 is given with its conserved first and last residue. D genes are given only for firm matches. Expanded clones are given a class, and other clones once, few, many or no size at all.

clone_size,j_call,d_call,cdr3_length,v_call,cdr3_aa,cdr3_nt
many,TRBJ1-1,-,12,TRBV5-1,CASSPDSAEAFF,TGCGCCAGCAGCCCGGACAGCGCTGAAGCTTTCTTT
many,TRBJ2-7,-,14,TRBV7-2,CASSLAGGPGEQYF,TGTGCCAGCAGCTTAGCGGGGGGGCCTGGGGAGCAGTACTTC
-,TRBJ2-6,-,18,TRBV5-1,CASSLAQGEGSGANVLTF,TGCGCCAGCAGCTTGGCACAGGGAGAAGGTTCTGGGGCCAACGTCCTGACTTTC
many,TRBJ1-1,-,13,TRBV3-1,CASSQGARTEAFF,TGTGCCAGCAGCCAGGGGGCGCGCACTGAAGCTTTCTTT
-,TRBJ2-3,TRBD2,18,TRBV3-1,CASSQDRERGSSTDTQYF,TGTGCCAGCAGCCAAGATCGGGAGCGGGGGTCTTCCACAGATACGCAGTATTTT
-,TRBJ1-5,TRBD1,15,TRBV6-1,CASRQTGEGNQPQHF,TGTGCCAGCAGACAGACAGGGGAAGGCAATCAGCCCCAGCATTTT
many,TRBJ2-3,-,15,TRBV11-2,CASSLRQLGTDTQYF,TGTGCCAGCAGCCTGAGGCAACTCGGGACAGATACGCAGTATTTT
many,TRBJ2-1,TRBD1,16,TRBV7-9,CASTMPGQGAYNEQFF,TGTGCCAGCACCATGCCCGGACAGGGAGCCTACAATGAGCAGTTCTTC
many,TRBJ1-2,TRBD1,15,TRBV12-3/TRBV12-4,CASSPHRGSDYGYTF,TGTGCCAGCAGTCCCCACAGGGGATCGGACTATGGCTACACCTTC
-,TRBJ2-7,TRBD2,15,TRBV5-1,CASSLGGRGEYEQYF,TGCGCCAGCAGCTTGGGAGGACGGGGGGAGTACGAGCAGTACTTC
many,TRBJ1-1,-,12,TRBV29-1,CSVEEPGTEAFF,TGCAGCGTTGAAGAGCCAGGCACTGAAGCTTTCTTT
few,TRBJ1-2,TRBD1,14,TRBV28,CASSLGQVYYGYTF,TGTGCCAGCAGTTTGGGACAGGTTTACTATGGCTACACCTTC
many,TRBJ1-1,-,12,TRBV5-5,CASTRLNTEAFF,TGTGCCAGCACAAGGTTGAACACTGAAGCTTTCTTT
-,TRBJ2-2,TRBD1,14,TRBV2,CASRAGTGGGELFF,TGTGCCAGCAGAGCCGGGACAGGGGGCGGGGAGCTGTTTTTT
many,TRBJ2-5,TRBD1,13,TRBV29-1,CSALQGSQETQYF,TGCAGCGCCCTACAGGGGTCCCAAGAGACCCAGTACTTC
many,TRBJ1-1,TRBD1,14,TRBV25-1,CASSTGTDATEAFF,TGTGCCAGCTCCACCGGGACAGATGCCACTGAAGCTTTCTTT
-,TRBJ2-4,-,15,TRBV9,CASSAQGASKNIQYF,TGTGCCAGCAGCGCACAGGGTGCATCCAAAAACATTCAGTACTTC
-,TRBJ1-1,-,14,TRBV11-2,CASSLGVWNTGAFF,TGTGCCAGCAGCTTAGGGGTTTGGAACACTGGGGCTTTCTTT
many,TRBJ2-7,TRBD2,16,TRBV20-1,CSARDRKRGDTYEQYF,TGCAGTGCTAGAGATCGGAAGCGGGGGGACACCTACGAGCAGTACTTC
few,TRBJ1-4,-,13,TRBV2,CARSQQINEKLFF,TGTGCCAGAAGTCAGCAAATTAATGAAAAACTGTTTTTT
many,TRBJ2-3,TRBD2,15,TRBV3-1,CASSPGLGSTDTQYF,TGTGCCAGCAGCCCGGGACTAGGTAGCACAGATACGCAGTATTTT
many,TRBJ2-4,TRBD1,19,TRBV27,CASSLSIIGTGGGKNIQYF,TGTGCCAGCAGTTTATCGATAATAGGGACAGGGGGAGGCAAAAACATTCAGTACTTC
-,TRBJ2-7,TRBD2,17,TRBV6-6,CASSYSIETSGGYEQYF,TGTGCCAGCAGTTACTCGATCGAGACTAGCGGGGGCTACGAGCAGTACTTC
-,TRBJ2-7,-,13,TRBV27,CASSDTPFYEQYF,TGTGCCAGCAGTGATACACCCTTCTACGAGCAGTACTTC
few,TRBJ2-2,-,13,TRBV11-3,CAARKIGTGELFF,TGTGCCGCCAGAAAAATTGGGACCGGGGAGCTGTTTTTT
few,TRBJ2-2,TRBD2,17,TRBV15,CATSRGGGPRNTGELFF,TGTGCCACCAGTCGAGGCGGGGGGCCAAGGAACACCGGGGAGCTGTTTTTT
many,TRBJ2-7,-,14,TRBV18,CASSPPHSTYEQYF,TGTGCCAGCTCACCACCGCACAGTACCTACGAGCAGTACTTC
many,TRBJ1-4,-,13,TRBV7-6,CASSSYRKEKLFF,TGTGCCAGCAGCTCCTACAGGAAGGAAAAACTGTTTTTT
many,TRBJ2-7,TRBD2,14,TRBV5-4,CASSPDAGDYEQYF,TGTGCCAGCAGCCCAGATGCGGGGGACTACGAGCAGTACTTC
-,TRBJ1-4,-,15,TRBV4-1,CASSQVFSGVEKLFF,TGCGCCAGCAGCCAAGTCTTTTCGGGAGTTGAAAAACTGTTTTTT
few,TRBJ2-1,-,15,TRBV5-1,CASRLVGGPYNEQFF,TGCGCCAGCAGGTTAGTTGGGGGCCCCTACAATGAGCAGTTCTTC
many,TRBJ2-5,TRBD2,19,TRBV12-5,CASGLGPPTSGVQRETQYF,TGTGCTAGTGGTTTAGGCCCTCCAACTAGCGGTGTCCAACGAGAGACCCAGTACTTC
-,TRBJ1-4,TRBD1,21,TRBV7-9,CASSLLTSFGTGIATNEKLFF,TGTGCCAGCAGCTTACTCACATCGTTTGGGACAGGGATTGCAACTAATGAAAAACTGTTTTTT
few,TRBJ2-1,-,13,TRBV12-5,CASGLQGWNEQFF,TGTGCTAGTGGTTTGCAGGGGTGGAATGAGCAGTTCTTC
many,TRBJ1-4,-,12,TRBV12-3/TRBV12-4,CASSSSEEKLFF,TGTGCCAGCAGTTCCTCGGAGGAAAAACTGTTTTTT
many,TRBJ2-5,TRBD1,13,TRBV7-9,CASSLGQKETQYF,TGTGCCAGCAGCTTGGGACAGAAAGAGACCCAGTACTTC
many,TRBJ2-5,-,16,TRBV9,CASSVMATSGSATQYF,TGTGCCAGCAGCGTAATGGCGACGAGTGGGTCCGCGACCCAGTACTTC